The 30 T cell receptor beta chains in this list originate from one sample, sequenced in a study of blood T cells in healthy people across ages. Primed by a sample-barcoded 5' primer and a J-beta primer mix, a second PCR proceeded for about 6 to 12 cycles. TCRdb reprocessed the 5' RACE reads via MiXCR and lists one record per CDR3 protein. The profile shows approximately 2,000,000 distinct CDR3 sequences, about two fifths of them singletons. Sequenced input: blood. Every receptor here comes from a human donor in good health.

This chain joins TRBV12-3 or TRBV12-4 and TRBJ2-7; no firm D call. Trimming pared 6 bases from V and 3 bases from J, leaving 9 bases between. The CDR3 runs to 12 residues. CDR3 residues: CASSSHRYEQYF. DNA for the CDR3: TGTGCCAGCAGCTCTCACCGCTACGAGCAGTACTTC.

This chain uses TRBV19 with TRBJ1-2; 8 nucleotides agree with TRBD1. In germline, CDR1 is LNHDA, CDR2 SQIVND (reference sequence). V lost 3 bases and J lost 8; bases outside the gene matches: 11. This CDR3 region has 15 residues. In nucleotides, the CDR3 is TGTGCCAGTAGTATGCCCGGACAGGGAGTAGTAGGCTACACCTTC. The encoded protein is CASSMPGQGVVGYTF.

This sequence joins TRBV27 and TRBJ1-2; 10 bases agree with TRBD1. Losses at the gene ends were 8 bases for V and 8 bases for J; bases not matched to a gene: 14. There are 15 residues in the CDR3. Germline values: CDR1 MNHEY, CDR2 SMNVEV (reference sequence). The DNA of the CDR3 is TGTGCCAGCGGGAACGAGGGGGACAGGGGTGAGGGCTACACCTTC. Amino acid sequence: CASGNEGDRGEGYTF.

In its sample, this clonotype was seen a few times. The rearrangement links TRBV4-2 to TRBJ2-4; either TRBD1 or TRBD2 may fit D (5 bases each). The germline V and J ends were trimmed by 0 bases and 3 bases, with 12 bases remaining between them. Germline V gene lookup returns CDR1 LGHNA and CDR2 YNFKEQ. This CDR3 has 16 residues. The CDR3 protein is CASSQEWGTHKNIQYF. The DNA of the CDR3 is TGTGCCAGCAGCCAAGAGTGGGGGACCCACAAAAACATTCAGTACTTC.

This clonotype was recorded a few times. This chain joins TRBV5-1 and TRBJ2-1, with TRBD2 identical over 8 bases. The CDR3 runs 15 residues. J was trimmed by 8 bases and V by 4 bases; bases with no gene match: 11. Germline CDR1 and CDR2: SGHRS and YFSETQ. The DNA for the CDR3 is TGCGCCAGCAGCCCCGCGGGGGGCAGGGTGGATGAGCAGTTCTTC. Amino acid sequence: CASSPAGGRVDEQFF.

The rearrangement uses TRBV7-8 and TRBJ2-1, with unresolved D. The germline CDR1 and CDR2 sequences are SGHVS and FQNEAQ. The CDR3 is 16 amino acids. V was pared by 0 bases and J by 2 bases, with 11 bases between. CDR3 sequence: CASSLAGGIAYNEQFF. The CDR3 DNA is TGTGCCAGCAGCTTAGCAGGCGGAATCGCCTACAATGAGCAGTTCTTC.

This clonotype was counted only a few times. The J gene is TRBJ2-7, the V gene TRBV6-2 or TRBV6-3; a possible D gene is TRBD2 (5 bases). The CDR3 covers 13 residues. CDR1 MNHEY and CDR2 SVGEGT come from the germline V gene. Deletions cut 7 bases from V and 2 bases from J, with 12 bases between. The DNA of the CDR3 is TGTGCCAGCAAGGGAGATCCGACCTACGAGCAGTACTTC. This codes for CASKGDPTYEQYF.

This clonotype showed up just a few times. V usage is TRBV7-9 and J usage is TRBJ1-2, with D possibly matching TRBD1 (5 bases). Trimming left V 5 bases short and J 4 bases short, with 17 bases between. Per the germline V gene, CDR1 is SEHNR and CDR2 is FQNEAQ (reference sequence). The CDR3 length is 15 residues. The CDR3 is CASSTGPADSYGYTF. In DNA, the CDR3 is TGTGCCAGCAGCACGGGACCGGCAGATAGCTATGGCTACACCTTC.

The chain joins TRBV9 to TRBJ2-7, with TRBD2 matching over 9 bases. The V gene end was trimmed by 4 bases and the J gene end by 0 bases; junction bases not matched to a gene: 8. The CDR3 totals 16 residues. Looked up from germline, CDR1 is SGDLS and CDR2 is YYNGEE. The CDR3 coding sequence is TGTGCCAGCAGCCCAAGAGGACTAGCGAGCTCCTACGAGCAGTACTTC. As protein: CASSPRGLASSYEQYF.

The chain couples TRBV3-1 to TRBJ2-3, with TRBD2 as a possible D gene (6 bases). Trimming removed 2 bases from V and 1 base from J, with 10 bases in between. Germline V gene lookup returns CDR1 LGHDT and CDR2 YNNKEL (reference sequence). The length of the CDR3 is 15 residues. CDR3 DNA sequence: TGTGCCAGCAGCCAACTACTAGCTGGCACAGATACGCAGTATTTT. This translates into CASSQLLAGTDTQYF.

The genes are TRBV6-6 and TRBJ2-3, with 11 bases identical to TRBD1. The length of the CDR3 is 16 residues. The trim removed 4 bases at V and 4 bases at J, leaving 7 bases unmatched. The germline gives CDR1 MNHNY, CDR2 SVGAGI (reference sequence). The CDR3 region is CASSFRTGGRSDTQYF. The CDR3 nucleotides are TGTGCCAGCAGTTTTAGGACAGGGGGCAGATCAGATACGCAGTATTTT.

V and J are TRBV20-1 and TRBJ2-4; D gene ambiguous. In germline, CDR1 is DFQATT, CDR2 SNEGSKA (reference sequence). The CDR3 spans 13 residues. The V end lost 0 bases, the J end lost 4 bases, and 7 bases lay between the germline ends. DNA of the CDR3: TGCAGTGCTAGAGATACAGTGAAAAACATTCAGTACTTC. It encodes CSARDTVKNIQYF.

The chain recombines TRBV4-1 with TRBJ1-4; TRBD1 matches at 9 bases. CDR3 length equals 15 residues. CDR1 is MGHRA, CDR2 YSYEKL, per germline. The trim removed 5 bases at V and 5 bases at J, leaving 6 bases unmatched. CDR3 bases: TGCGCCAGCAGCTGGAGACAGGGGGAAAATGAAAAACTGTTTTTT. Translation gives CASSWRQGENEKLFF.

The chain couples TRBV29-1 to TRBJ2-1; 8 bases align to TRBD2. CDR1 and CDR2 from the germline V gene are SQVTM and ANQGSEA. The trim removed 3 bases at V and 3 bases at J, leaving 4 bases unmatched. There are 14 residues in the CDR3. The CDR3 region has the DNA TGCAGCGTTGACGGTAGCGGGGTCTACAATGAGCAGTTCTTC. It specifies CSVDGSGVYNEQFF.

V is TRBV3-1 and J is TRBJ2-7, with a weak D call TRBD2 (5 bases). The germline V gene has CDR1 LGHDT and CDR2 YNNKEL (reference sequence). CDR3 length equals 15 residues. Deletions cut 6 bases from V and 0 bases from J, with 15 bases between. The CDR3, as DNA: TGTGCCAGCAGTGGTAGTAGCGTCGTCTCCTACGAGCAGTACTTC. Translating gives CASSGSSVVSYEQYF.

This chain links TRBV12-3 or TRBV12-4 with TRBJ2-5; 9 nucleotides agree with TRBD1. This CDR3 comprises 15 residues. V lost 4 bases to trimming and J lost 0 bases; unmatched junction nucleotides: 3. CDR3 sequence: CASSSGTGYQETQYF. The CDR3 DNA sequence: TGTGCCAGCAGTTCCGGGACAGGGTACCAAGAGACCCAGTACTTC.

In its sample, this clonotype was seen a few times. The V call is TRBV9, the J call TRBJ1-6; no reliable D call. The V gene lost 7 bases and the J gene lost 10 bases, with 12 bases spanning the gap. Germline CDR1 is SGDLS and CDR2 is YYNGEE. The CDR3 spans 12 residues. The CDR3 reads CASAKGGSPLHF. The CDR3 coding sequence is TGTGCCAGCGCGAAAGGTGGATCACCCCTCCACTTT.

The chain has TRBV6-4 and TRBJ2-6; 9 nucleotides align to TRBD1. This CDR3 contains 18 residues. V shed 3 bases and J 0 bases; nucleotides not matched to a gene: 6. Germline assignment: CDR1 MRHNA and CDR2 SNTAGT. The CDR3 here is CASSEGTGSSSGANVLTF. DNA of the CDR3: TGTGCCAGCAGTGAAGGGACAGGGTCAAGCTCTGGGGCCAACGTCCTGACTTTC.

The rearrangement uses TRBV9 and TRBJ2-2; TRBD2 agrees at 10 bases. The CDR3 loop spans 17 amino acids. Germline lookup yields CDR1 SGDLS and CDR2 YYNGEE. J was trimmed by 0 bases and V by 4 bases; bases with no gene match: 6. For the CDR3, the DNA is TGTGCCAGCAGCCGTACTAGCGGGATCGCGAACACCGGGGAGCTGTTTTTT. Translation: CASSRTSGIANTGELFF.

The sample holds one count of this clonotype. The chain carries TRBV24-1 and TRBJ2-1, with a possible D match to TRBD2 (6 bases). V lost 3 bases and J 5 bases, leaving 16 bases between the germline ends. The CDR3 consists of 16 residues. CDR1 is KGHDR and CDR2 is SFDVKD in the germline V gene. CDR3 amino acids: CATSDPRDSLNNEQFF. The CDR3 nucleotides read TGTGCCACCAGTGATCCCCGGGACTCGCTTAACAATGAGCAGTTCTTC.

This clonotype showed up just a few times. The V and J genes are TRBV12-5 and TRBJ2-7; 7 bases fit TRBD1. In germline, CDR1 is LGHNT, CDR2 FRNRAP. The CDR3 has 13 amino acids. Trimming removed 1 base from V and 3 bases from J; junction bases left unmatched: 0. For the CDR3, the DNA is TGTGCTAGTGGTTTGGACAGGGGCTACGAGCAGTACTTC. This codes for CASGLDRGYEQYF. Based on the CDR3 plus reference TRBV12-5 and TRBJ2-7, the full variable domain is DARVTQTPRHKVTEMGQEVTMRCQPILGHNTVFWYRQTMMQGLELLAYFRNRAPLDDSGMPKDRFSAEMPDATLATLKIQPSEPRDSAVYFCASGLDRGYEQYFGPGTRLTVT.

CDR3 nucleotides: TGTGCCAGCAACCTCAGTAGTGTTAGGCGGTCACCCCTCCACTTT. This sequence encodes CASNLSSVRRSPLHF. This chain links TRBV28 with TRBJ1-6; no firm D call. From germline, CDR1 is MDHEN and CDR2 SYDVKM. V dropped 7 bases and J dropped 10 bases, with 20 bases sitting between them. There are 15 residues in the CDR3.

This chain joins TRBV7-9 and TRBJ2-4; D is undetermined. Trimming removed 5 bases at V and 0 bases at J, with 17 bases between. This CDR3 contains 17 residues. The germline V gene has CDR1 SEHNR and CDR2 FQNEAQ (reference sequence). The CDR3 DNA reads TGTGCCAGCAGCCCGCTACGGCCCATATTAGCCAAAAACATTCAGTACTTC. Its protein is CASSPLRPILAKNIQYF.

The V and J genes are TRBV28 and TRBJ2-1; D is unclear. Trimming took 5 bases from V and 9 from J, leaving 20 bases between them. Germline assignment: CDR1 MDHEN and CDR2 SYDVKM. CDR3 size: 15 residues. In DNA form, the CDR3 reads TGTGCCAGCAGTAATCCGGGCCCCTTTGCAAGTGAGCAGTTCTTC. Translating gives CASSNPGPFASEQFF.

J is TRBJ2-1 and V is TRBV2; D possibly corresponds to TRBD1 (6 bases). The CDR3 spans 14 residues. With 4 bases removed from V and 6 bases from J, the gap between germline ends came to 13 bases. CDR1 is SNHLY, CDR2 FYNNEI, per germline. CDR3 sequence: CASSGTGNINEQFF. The CDR3 DNA sequence: TGTGCCAGCAGTGGCACAGGGAACATCAATGAGCAGTTCTTC.

This clonotype was found once. This rearrangement joins TRBV10-3 to TRBJ1-6; 11 nucleotides agree with TRBD1. The germline CDR1 and CDR2 sequences are ENHRY and SYGVKD. CDR3 length: 16 amino acids. J gave up 15 bases and V 0 bases, and 10 bases lay outside the gene matches. The CDR3 region is CAISESKGQGGLFLHF. DNA for the CDR3: TGTGCCATCAGTGAGTCTAAGGGACAGGGGGGACTGTTCCTCCACTTT.

This clonotype was recorded a few times. The V gene is TRBV9, the J gene TRBJ2-4, with TRBD1 identical over 9 bases. The CDR3 consists of 16 residues. In germline, CDR1 is SGDLS, CDR2 YYNGEE. V gave up 0 bases and J gave up 3 bases; unmatched junction bases: 4. For the CDR3, the DNA is TGTGCCAGCAGCGTAGGGGGACAGGGATTCAAAAACATTCAGTACTTC. Translating it yields CASSVGGQGFKNIQYF.

As concerns this clonotype: At one end the junction does not follow the germline gene, possibly because of a read error. V gene TRBV6-5 combines with J gene TRBJ2-4, with 7 bases aligning to TRBD1. The CDR3 runs to 15 residues. The germline CDR1 and CDR2 sequences are MNHEY and SVGAGI. The CDR3 loop reads CAGSSYRGVENIQYF. As DNA, the CDR3 is TGTGCCGGCAGTAGCTACAGGGGTGTCGAAAACATTCAGTACTTC.

The genes are TRBV4-2 and TRBJ1-2; possible D gene TRBD1, 6 bases. Germline CDR1 and CDR2: LGHNA and YNFKEQ. V was pared by 4 bases and J by 8 bases, with 20 bases between. The CDR3 totals 15 residues. This CDR3 is CASSPPRGGQSGYTF. The CDR3 DNA reads as TGTGCCAGCAGCCCACCGAGGGGGGGCCAGAGCGGCTACACCTTC.

The chain joins TRBV15 to TRBJ1-4; D possibly corresponds to TRBD1 (5 bases). Germline values: CDR1 LNHNV, CDR2 YYDKDF (reference sequence). The CDR3 is made up of 11 amino acids. V was clipped by 5 bases and J by 13 bases, with 11 bases between them. CDR3: CATSGGYRLFF. The CDR3, as DNA: TGTGCCACCAGCGGGGGGTATCGACTGTTTTTT. The entire variable domain, with the rest obtained from reference TRBV15 and TRBJ1-4, is as follows: DAMVIQNPRYQVTQFGKPVTLSCSQTLNHNVMYWYQQKSSQAPKLLFHYYDKDFNNEADTPDNFQSRRPNTSFCFLDIRSPGLGDTAMYLCATSGGYRLFFGSGTQLSVL.